This passage covers 8 T cell receptor beta chains from one sample sequenced in a study of cytomegalovirus exposure and HLA in healthy donors. In the PCR, 60 Vbeta and 13 Jbeta primers were used. Sequencing used immunoSEQ multiplex PCR; TCRdb keeps in-frame clones, though not all of them. The table lists approximately 150,000 clones, around 85% of them singletons. Sequencing was performed on PBMCs. These receptors were taken from a human donor in good health.

The rearrangement links TRBV7-2 to TRBJ2-4; tentatively, D is TRBD2 (7 bases). CDR3 size: 15 residues. The germline V gene has CDR1 SGHTA and CDR2 FQGNSA. V gave up 4 bases and J gave up 6 bases, with 16 bases separating them. As DNA, the CDR3 is TGTGCCAGCAGCTCCGGAGGGGGGGGCCGAAACATTCAGTACTTC. This encodes CASSSGGGGRNIQYF.

The chain uses TRBV4-2 and TRBJ1-1; the D gene is possibly TRBD1 (6 bases). This CDR3 is built from 11 residues. Between the trimmed V and J ends, which lost 4 bases and 7 bases, there was a span of 7 bases. Germline V gene lookup returns CDR1 LGHNA and CDR2 YNFKEQ. Here the CDR3 DNA reads TGTGCCAGCAGCCGAGGGGGTGAAGCTTTCTTT. This sequence encodes CASSRGGEAFF.

V and J are TRBV11-2 and TRBJ2-3, with D possibly matching TRBD1 (5 bases). Trimming took off 5 bases at V and 9 bases at J, with 12 bases between the two ends. The CDR3 has 12 amino acids. Germline V gene data show CDR1 as SGHAT and CDR2 as FQNNGV. The CDR3 loop is CASSARQPTQYF. Here the CDR3 DNA reads TGTGCCAGCAGCGCAAGACAGCCCACGCAGTATTTT.

A word on this clone: At one of its ends the junction is not consistent with the germline gene, which may arise from a read error. The chain couples TRBV7-9 to TRBJ1-2, with D uncertain. The CDR3 is 11 residues long. Germline V CDR1 and CDR2: SEHNR, FQNEAQ (reference sequence). The CDR3, as DNA: TGTTCCAGCAGCTCATACTATGGCTACACCTTC. Translation gives CSSSSYYGYTF.

The genes are TRBV10-1 and TRBJ2-3, with D uncertain. Germline lookup yields CDR1 WNHNN and CDR2 SYGVQD (reference sequence). CDR3 length: 14 residues. V lost 4 bases and J lost 6, with 14 bases in between. The CDR3 region is CASSGAHFGDTQYF. CDR3 sequence (DNA): TGCGCCAGCAGTGGGGCGCACTTTGGGGATACGCAGTATTTT.

The chain has TRBV5-6 and TRBJ2-3; 9 bases are shared with TRBD1. The CDR3 loop spans 15 amino acids. The germline CDR1 and CDR2 sequences are SGHDT and YYEEEE. The V gene end was trimmed by 2 bases and the J gene end by 3 bases; junction bases not matched to a gene: 4. CDR3 amino acids: CASSFKGTGTDTQYF. In nucleotides, the CDR3 is TGTGCCAGCAGCTTTAAAGGGACAGGGACAGATACGCAGTATTTT. Looking up the rest from reference TRBV5-6 and TRBJ2-3 gives the full variable domain: DAGVTQSPTHLIKTRGQQVTLRCSPKSGHDTVSWYQQALGQGPQFIFQYYEEEERQRGNFPDRFSGHQFPNYSSELNVNALLLGDSALYLCASSFKGTGTDTQYFGPGTRLTVL.

This sequence joins TRBV13 and TRBJ1-2; a weak D match, TRBD1 (6 bases). Per germline, CDR1 PRHDT and CDR2 FYEKMQ (reference sequence). CDR3 size: 14 residues. V lost 5 bases and J 6 bases, leaving 16 bases between the germline ends. CDR3 DNA: TGTGCCAGCAGCCGCACCGGAACAGGGCATGGCTACACCTTC. Protein: CASSRTGTGHGYTF.

DNA of the CDR3: TGCGCCAGCAGTCCCTACTCTATTCCGCAGGGGACTAATGAAAAACTGTTTTTT. Residues: CASSPYSIPQGTNEKLFF. V usage is TRBV4-1 and J usage is TRBJ1-4, with D perhaps TRBD1 (6 bases). Trimming shortened V by 6 bases and J by 2 bases, and 22 bases separated the two germline ends. This CDR3 has 18 amino acids. Per the germline V gene, CDR1 is MGHRA and CDR2 is YSYEKL.